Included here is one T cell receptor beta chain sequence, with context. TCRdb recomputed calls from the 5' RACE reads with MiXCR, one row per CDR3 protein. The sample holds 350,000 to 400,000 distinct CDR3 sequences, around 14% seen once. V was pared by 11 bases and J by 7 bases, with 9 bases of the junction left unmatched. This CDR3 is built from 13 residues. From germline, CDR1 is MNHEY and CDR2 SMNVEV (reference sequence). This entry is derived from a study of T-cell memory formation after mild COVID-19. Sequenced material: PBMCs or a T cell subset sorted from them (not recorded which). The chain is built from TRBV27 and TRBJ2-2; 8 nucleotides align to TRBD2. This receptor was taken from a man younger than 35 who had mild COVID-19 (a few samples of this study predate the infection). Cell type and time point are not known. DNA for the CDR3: TGTGCCCGGATCACTAGCGGAGGCGGGGAGCTGTTTTTT. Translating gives CARITSGGGELFF.